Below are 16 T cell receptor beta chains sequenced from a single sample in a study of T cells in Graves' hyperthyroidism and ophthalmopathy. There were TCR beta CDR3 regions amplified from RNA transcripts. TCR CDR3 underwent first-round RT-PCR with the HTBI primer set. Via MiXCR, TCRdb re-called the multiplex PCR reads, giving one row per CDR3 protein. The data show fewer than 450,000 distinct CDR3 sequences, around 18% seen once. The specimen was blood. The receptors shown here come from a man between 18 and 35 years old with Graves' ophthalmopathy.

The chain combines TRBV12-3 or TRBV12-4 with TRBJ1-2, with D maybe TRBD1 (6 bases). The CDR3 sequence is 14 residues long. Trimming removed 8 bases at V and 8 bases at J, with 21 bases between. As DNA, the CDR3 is TGTGCCAGCGCCTCATCCGGGGGCAAGACGGGCTACACCTTC. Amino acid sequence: CASASSGGKTGYTF.

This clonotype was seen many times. The CDR3 DNA reads TGTGCCAGCAGTGAGAGGGCAGGGGAGTCCGTGAATACGCAGTATTTT. Translated, it gives CASSERAGESVNTQYF. This chain links TRBV2 with TRBJ2-3, with D maybe TRBD1 (6 bases). Germline V gene data show CDR1 as SNHLY and CDR2 as FYNNEI. V was trimmed by 3 bases and J by 7 bases, leaving 20 bases between them. This CDR3 region has 16 residues.

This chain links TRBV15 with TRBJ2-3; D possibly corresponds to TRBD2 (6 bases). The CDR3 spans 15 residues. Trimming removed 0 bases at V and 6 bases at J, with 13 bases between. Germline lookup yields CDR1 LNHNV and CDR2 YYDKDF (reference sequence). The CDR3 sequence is CATSRDQKLADTQYF. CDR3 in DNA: TGTGCCACCAGCAGAGATCAAAAACTAGCTGATACGCAGTATTTT. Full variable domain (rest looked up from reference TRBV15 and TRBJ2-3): DAMVIQNPRYQVTQFGKPVTLSCSQTLNHNVMYWYQQKSSQAPKLLFHYYDKDFNNEADTPDNFQSRRPNTSFCFLDIRSPGLGDTAMYLCATSRDQKLADTQYFGPGTRLTVL.

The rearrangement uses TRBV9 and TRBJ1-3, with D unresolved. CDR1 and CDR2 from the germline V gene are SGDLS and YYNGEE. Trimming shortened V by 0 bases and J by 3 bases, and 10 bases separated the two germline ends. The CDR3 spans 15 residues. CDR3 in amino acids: CASSVEGLGGNTIYF. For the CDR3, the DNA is TGTGCCAGCAGCGTAGAAGGGTTGGGTGGAAACACCATATATTTT.

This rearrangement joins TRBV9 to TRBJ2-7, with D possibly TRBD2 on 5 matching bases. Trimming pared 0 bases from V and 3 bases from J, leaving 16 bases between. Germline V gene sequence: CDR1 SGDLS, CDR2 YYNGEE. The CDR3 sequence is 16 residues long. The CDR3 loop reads CASSVALAVEGYEQYF. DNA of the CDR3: TGTGCCAGCAGCGTAGCGCTGGCGGTAGAGGGCTACGAGCAGTACTTC.

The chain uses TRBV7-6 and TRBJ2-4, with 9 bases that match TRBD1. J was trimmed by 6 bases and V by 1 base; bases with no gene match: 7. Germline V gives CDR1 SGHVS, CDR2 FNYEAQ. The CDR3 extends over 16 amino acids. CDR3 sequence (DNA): TGTGCCAGCAGCTTAGGACAGGGGGGCCTAGGAAACATTCAGTACTTC. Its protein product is CASSLGQGGLGNIQYF.

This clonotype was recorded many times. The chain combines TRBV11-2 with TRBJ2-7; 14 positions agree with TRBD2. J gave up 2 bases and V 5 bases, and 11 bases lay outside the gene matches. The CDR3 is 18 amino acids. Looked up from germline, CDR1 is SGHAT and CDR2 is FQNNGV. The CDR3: CASSPRTSGGPSAYEQYF. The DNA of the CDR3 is TGTGCCAGCAGCCCCCGGACTAGCGGGGGGCCTTCCGCCTACGAGCAGTACTTC.

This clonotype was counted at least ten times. The CDR3 region is CASSLPGGGIETQYF. DNA of the CDR3: TGTGCCAGCAGCCTTCCCGGCGGGGGCATAGAGACCCAGTACTTC. The chain uses TRBV3-1 and TRBJ2-5; D perhaps matches TRBD2 (7 bases). Germline lookup yields CDR1 LGHDT and CDR2 YNNKEL (reference sequence). Trimming cost V 4 bases and J 4 bases, with 16 bases left between them. The CDR3 is 15 residues long.

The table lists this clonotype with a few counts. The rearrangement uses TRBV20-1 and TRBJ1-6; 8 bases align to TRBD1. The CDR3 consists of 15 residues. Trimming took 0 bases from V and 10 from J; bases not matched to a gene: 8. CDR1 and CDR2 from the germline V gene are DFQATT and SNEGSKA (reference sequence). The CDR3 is CSARDEGQGHSPLHF. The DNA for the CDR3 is TGCAGTGCTAGAGATGAAGGACAGGGTCACTCACCCCTCCACTTT.

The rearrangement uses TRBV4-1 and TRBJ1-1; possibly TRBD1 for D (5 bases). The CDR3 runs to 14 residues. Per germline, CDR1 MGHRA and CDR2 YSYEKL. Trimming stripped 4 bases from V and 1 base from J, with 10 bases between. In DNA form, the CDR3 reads TGCGCCAGCAGCCTTTCGGACAAGAACACTGAAGCTTTCTTT. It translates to CASSLSDKNTEAFF.

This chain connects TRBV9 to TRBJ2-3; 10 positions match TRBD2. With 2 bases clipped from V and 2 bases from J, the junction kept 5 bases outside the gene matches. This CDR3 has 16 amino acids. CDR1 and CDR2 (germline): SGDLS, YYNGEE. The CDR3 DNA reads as TGTGCCAGCAGCGTGCCGACTAGCGGGTACACAGATACGCAGTATTTT. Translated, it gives CASSVPTSGYTDTQYF. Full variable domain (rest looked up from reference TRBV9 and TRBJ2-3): DSGVTQTPKHLITATGQRVTLRCSPRSGDLSVYWYQQSLDQGLQFLIQYYNGEERAKGNILERFSAQQFPDLHSELNLSSLELGDSALYFCASSVPTSGYTDTQYFGPGTRLTVL.

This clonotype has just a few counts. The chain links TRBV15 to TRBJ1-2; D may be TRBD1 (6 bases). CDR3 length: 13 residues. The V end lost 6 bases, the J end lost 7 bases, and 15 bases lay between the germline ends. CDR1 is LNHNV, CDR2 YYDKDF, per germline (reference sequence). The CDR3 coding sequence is TGTGCCACCAGTCGTCAGGGGAGTAGTGGCTACACCTTC. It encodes CATSRQGSSGYTF.

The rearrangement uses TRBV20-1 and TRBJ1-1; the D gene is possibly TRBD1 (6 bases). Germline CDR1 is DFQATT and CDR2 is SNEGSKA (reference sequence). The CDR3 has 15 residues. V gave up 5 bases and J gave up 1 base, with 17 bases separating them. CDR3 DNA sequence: TGCAGTGCTCTTTCCCCCGGGACATCGAACACTGAAGCTTTCTTT. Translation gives CSALSPGTSNTEAFF.

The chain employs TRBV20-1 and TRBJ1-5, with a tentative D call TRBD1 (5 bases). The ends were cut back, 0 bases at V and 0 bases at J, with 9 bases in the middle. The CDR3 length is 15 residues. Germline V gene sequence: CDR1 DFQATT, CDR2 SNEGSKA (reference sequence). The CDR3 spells CSARDQGYSNQPQHF. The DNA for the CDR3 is TGCAGTGCTAGAGATCAGGGATATAGCAATCAGCCCCAGCATTTT.

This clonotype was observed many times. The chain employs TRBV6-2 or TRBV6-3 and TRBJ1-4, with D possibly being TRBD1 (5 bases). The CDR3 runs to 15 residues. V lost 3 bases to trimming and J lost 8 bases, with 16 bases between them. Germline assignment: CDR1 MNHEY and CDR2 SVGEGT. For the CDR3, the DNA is TGTGCCAGCAGTTATTCGGACACGGGTGTGGAAAAACTGTTTTTT. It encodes CASSYSDTGVEKLFF.

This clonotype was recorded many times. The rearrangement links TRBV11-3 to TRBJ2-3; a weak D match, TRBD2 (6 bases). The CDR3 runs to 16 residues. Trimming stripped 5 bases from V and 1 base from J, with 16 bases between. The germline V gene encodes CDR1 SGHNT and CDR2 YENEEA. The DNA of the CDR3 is TGTGCCAGCAGCCAGGGTGGAGGGATGGGCACAGATACGCAGTATTTT. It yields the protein CASSQGGGMGTDTQYF.